This T cell receptor (beta chain) emerged from a study of T cells in Graves' hyperthyroidism and ophthalmopathy. On the study more broadly: Peripheral blood was acquired at first diagnosis, ahead of any therapy whatsoever.

There were TCR beta CDR3 regions amplified from RNA transcripts. The HTBI primer set drove a first-round RT-PCR of the TCR CDR3. TCRdb used MiXCR to reprocess the multiplex PCR reads, holding one entry per CDR3 protein. The table shows about 380,000 distinct CDR3 sequences, with around 13% occurring only once. Study results and caveats: A model built on 13 V-J features separated ophthalmopathy from stable hyperthyroidism.

Hyperthyroidism, newly diagnosed and lasting under 2 months, affected patients aged 18 to 65. The CDR3 runs 16 residues. Germline CDR1 and CDR2: MNHNS and SASEGT. Trimming cost V 4 bases and J 0 bases, with 16 bases left between them. This clonotype was recorded at least ten times. What it binds is unknown. This chain uses TRBV6-1 with TRBJ2-7; no definite D call. The sequence came from a woman aged 55 to 70 with Graves' hyperthyroidism. The sequencing sample was made of blood. The CDR3 DNA reads TGTGCCAGCAGTGTGGTTAGAAGTTTCCCCTCCTACGAGCAGTACTTC. Translated: CASSVVRSFPSYEQYF.